The sequence of this TCR beta chain was determined in a study of prognosis after radiotherapy for stage I lung cancer. Study in general: Fourteen of the patients presented with newly diagnosed primary stage I lung tumors; a few had oligometastatic NSCLC following surgical resection of the primary tumor. The biologically effective dose of the SBRT radiotherapy was at least 100 Gy, given over 3 to 5 fractions.

Researchers used two-round multiplex PCR to amplify TCR beta CDR3 starting from genomic DNA. During first-round PCR, primers specific to each TRBV and TRBJ gene were used. One entry per CDR3 protein, called by TCRdb with MiXCR from the multiplex PCR reads. The sample carries about 28,000 distinct CDR3 sequences, more than 45% recorded once. On two occasions, one at each of two time points, approximately 6 milliliters of peripheral blood were drawn. This clonotype has ten or more counts. Its target is unknown. General study findings and limits: Usage of TRBV and TRBJ genes reportedly differed between metastatic and non-metastatic patients.

CDR3 length: 12 amino acids. The ends were cut back, 5 bases at V and 6 bases at J, with 11 bases in the middle. CDR1 is SGHRS, CDR2 YFSETQ, per germline. The specimen was PBMCs, collected before or after stereotactic body radiation therapy (not recorded which). The genes are TRBV5-1 and TRBJ1-1; D is uncertain. The TCR originated in a donor over 45 with non-small cell lung cancer. The CDR3 here is CASSFDGAEAFF. The DNA for the CDR3 is TGCGCCAGCAGTTTTGATGGGGCTGAAGCTTTCTTT.